Listed below are T cell receptor beta chains from one sample, sequenced in a study of cytomegalovirus exposure and HLA in healthy donors. Only in-frame clones appear in the TCRdb table, and some are missing; sequencing was by immunoSEQ multiplex PCR. The sample has under 150,000 clones, 73% seen once. Sequencing used PBMCs. The receptors shown here come from a human donor in good health. CDR3s include the opening cysteine and the closing phenylalanine or tryptophan. D genes are given only for firm matches. Clone size is shown for a subset of rows, as once, few, many or a class of expanded clone.

size: once
J: TRBJ2-7
D: .
V: TRBV4-1
CDR3: CASSQEAGYEQYF
DNA: TGCGCCAGCAGCCAAGAGGCGGGGTACGAGCAGTACTTC

size: few
J: TRBJ1-1
D: .
V: TRBV5-1
CDR3: CASSSLYRSTEAFF
DNA: TGCGCCAGCAGCTCGCTATACAGATCCACTGAAGCTTTCTTT

size: .
J: TRBJ2-2
D: .
V: TRBV28
CDR3: CASSPAGPTGELFF
DNA: TGTGCCAGCAGTCCCGCCGGTCCCACCGGGGAGCTGTTTTTT

size: .
J: TRBJ2-1
D: TRBD2
V: TRBV5-1
CDR3: CASSATSGVDEQFF
DNA: TGCGCCAGCAGCGCGACTAGCGGGGTGGATGAGCAGTTCTTC

size: .
J: TRBJ1-3
D: TRBD1
V: TRBV10-1
CDR3: CASSEGTGESSGNTIYF
DNA: TGCGCCAGCAGTGAGGGGACAGGGGAAAGCTCTGGAAACACCATATATTTT

size: .
J: TRBJ1-5
D: TRBD1
V: TRBV6-1
CDR3: CATRDRTNQPQHF
DNA: TGTGCCACACGGGACAGAACCAATCAGCCCCAGCATTTT

size: .
J: TRBJ1-1
D: TRBD1
V: TRBV7-2
CDR3: CASSLVEGAMNTEAFF
DNA: TGTGCCAGCAGCTTAGTGGAGGGGGCAATGAACACTGAAGCTTTCTTT

size: .
J: TRBJ2-5
D: .
V: TRBV14
CDR3: CASSPRWYQETQYF
DNA: TGTGCCAGCAGCCCGCGTTGGTACCAAGAGACCCAGTACTTC

size: .
J: TRBJ2-5
D: .
V: TRBV7-8
CDR3: CASSLAPRGVQETQYF
DNA: TGTGCCAGCAGCTTAGCGCCCAGGGGAGTCCAAGAGACCCAGTACTTC

size: .
J: TRBJ2-5
D: .
V: TRBV7-2
CDR3: CASSLAPRETQYF
DNA: TGTGCCAGCAGCTTAGCTCCCCGAGAGACCCAGTACTTC

size: .
J: TRBJ2-6
D: .
V: TRBV7-2
CDR3: CASSQGQRPFSGANVLTF
DNA: TGTGCCAGCAGCCAAGGACAGCGCCCCTTTTCTGGGGCCAACGTCCTGACTTTC

size: few
J: TRBJ1-5
D: .
V: TRBV5-1
CDR3: CASSLRGGNQPQHF
DNA: TGCGCCAGCAGCTTAAGGGGTGGTAATCAGCCCCAGCATTTT

size: .
J: TRBJ1-4
D: .
V: TRBV7-9
CDR3: CASSLETELFF
DNA: TGTGCCAGCAGCTTAGAGACAGAACTGTTTTTT

size: .
J: TRBJ2-7
D: .
V: TRBV6-5
CDR3: CASSYSNLYQYF
DNA: TGTGCCAGCAGTTACTCCAACCTCTATCAGTACTTC

size: .
J: TRBJ2-3
D: .
V: TRBV10-3
CDR3: CAISEDTSTDTQYF
DNA: TGTGCCATCAGTGAAGATACTAGCACAGATACGCAGTATTTT

size: .
J: TRBJ1-5
D: .
V: TRBV2
CDR3: CASSDRYSNQPQHF
DNA: TGTGCCAGCAGTGACAGGTATAGCAATCAGCCCCAGCATTTT

size: .
J: TRBJ1-1
D: TRBD1
V: TRBV28
CDR3: CASSLVQGVVHAFF
DNA: TGTGCCAGCAGTTTAGTGCAGGGGGTCGTTCATGCTTTCTTT

size: .
J: TRBJ2-7
D: TRBD2
V: TRBV30
CDR3: CAWSVLLAGEAEQYF
DNA: TGTGCCTGGAGTGTGCTCTTAGCGGGAGAAGCCGAGCAGTACTTC

size: .
J: TRBJ2-7
D: .
V: TRBV7-9
CDR3: CASSPRGTYEQYF
DNA: TGTGCCAGCAGCCCACGGGGAACGTACGAGCAGTACTTC

size: .
J: TRBJ1-1
D: .
V: TRBV12-1
CDR3: CARTDRSRAEAFF
DNA: TGTGCCAGGACCGACAGGTCTAGGGCTGAAGCTTTCTTT

size: .
J: TRBJ2-1
D: TRBD2
V: TRBV6-6
CDR3: CASSYSPDSGRNEQFF
DNA: TGTGCCAGCAGTTACTCGCCGGATAGCGGGAGGAATGAGCAGTTCTTC

size: .
J: TRBJ2-7
D: TRBD2
V: TRBV4-1
CDR3: CASSQGLAGYEQYF
DNA: TGCGCCAGCAGCCAGGGACTAGCGGGGTACGAGCAGTACTTC

size: .
J: TRBJ1-1
D: .
V: TRBV6-5
CDR3: CASSKRLTEAFF
DNA: TGTGCCAGCAGTAAGAGATTAACTGAAGCTTTCTTT

size: .
J: TRBJ2-7
D: .
V: TRBV7-6
CDR3: CASTSQGSEQYF
DNA: TGTGCCAGCACCTCCCAGGGGTCCGAGCAGTACTTC

size: once
J: TRBJ2-2
D: TRBD2
V: TRBV7-6
CDR3: CASSSASGREVPLTTGELFF
DNA: TGTGCCAGCAGCTCGGCTAGCGGGAGAGAGGTTCCCCTCACAACCGGGGAGCTGTTTTTT

size: once
J: TRBJ1-1
D: TRBD1
V: TRBV7-8
CDR3: CASSLDRVRSSRAFF
DNA: TGTGCCAGCAGCCTGGACAGGGTCCGGTCGAGCCGAGCTTTCTTT

size: .
J: TRBJ1-4
D: TRBD1
V: TRBV6-6
CDR3: CASSVPGQGSGEKLFF
DNA: TGTGCCAGCAGTGTCCCGGGACAGGGGTCGGGGGAAAAACTGTTTTTT

size: .
J: TRBJ2-7
D: TRBD1
V: TRBV6-1
CDR3: CASYPGTDPYEQYF
DNA: TGTGCCAGCTATCCCGGGACAGACCCCTACGAGCAGTACTTC

size: .
J: TRBJ2-7
D: TRBD2
V: TRBV5-5
CDR3: CASSWNFGTSGYEQYF
DNA: TGTGCCAGCAGCTGGAATTTTGGGACTAGCGGTTACGAGCAGTACTTC

size: .
J: TRBJ2-1
D: TRBD1
V: TRBV7-3
CDR3: CASSAGTGLDNEQFF
DNA: TGTGCCAGCAGCGCCGGGACAGGGCTTGACAATGAGCAGTTCTTC

size: once
J: TRBJ1-4
D: .
V: TRBV5-1
CDR3: CASSLVPGQGEKLFF
DNA: TGCGCCAGCAGCTTGGTACCGGGACAAGGGGAAAAACTGTTTTTT

size: .
J: TRBJ1-4
D: .
V: TRBV6-1
CDR3: CASREGATNEKLFF
DNA: TGTGCCAGCAGAGAGGGAGCAACTAATGAAAAACTGTTTTTT

size: .
J: TRBJ2-1
D: TRBD2
V: TRBV30
CDR3: CAWLSPGLADYNEQFF
DNA: TGTGCCTGGCTTTCCCCTGGACTAGCGGACTACAATGAGCAGTTCTTC

size: .
J: TRBJ1-2
D: .
V: TRBV7-3
CDR3: CASSPKGRLGTPNYGYTF
DNA: TGTGCCAGCAGCCCGAAGGGGCGTTTGGGCACCCCAAACTATGGCTACACCTTC

size: .
J: TRBJ2-1
D: TRBD2
V: TRBV7-9
CDR3: CASSFSVAGDNEQFF
DNA: TGTGCCAGCAGCTTTTCGGTAGCGGGAGACAATGAGCAGTTCTTC

size: few
J: TRBJ2-1
D: TRBD1
V: TRBV13
CDR3: CASSFQTGSSYNEQFF
DNA: TGTGCCAGCAGCTTCCAGACAGGGAGCTCCTACAATGAGCAGTTCTTC

size: .
J: TRBJ2-1
D: TRBD1
V: TRBV5-4
CDR3: CASFNPPDRESYNEQFF
DNA: TGTGCCAGCTTTAACCCCCCGGACAGGGAGTCCTACAATGAGCAGTTCTTC

size: .
J: TRBJ1-1
D: .
V: TRBV7-2
CDR3: CASSLDRLNTEAFF
DNA: TGTGCCAGCAGCTTGGACAGATTGAACACTGAAGCTTTCTTT